This passage covers 4 T cell receptor beta chains from one sample sequenced in a study of beta chain features in type 1 diabetes. Whole-study results and caveats: Type 1 diabetes patients had TCRB CDR3s that were shorter (moderately but significantly so) in all four CD4+ subsets.

The antigens these receptors bind are not known. The whole isolated RNA underwent reverse transcription, so sequencing captured expressed TCRB transcripts. Clones were sequenced by immunoSEQ multiplex PCR, and TCRdb holds only the in-frame ones, with some missing. The sample shows 250,000 to 300,000 clones, approximately 24% of them seen only once. Sequencing was carried out using naive CD4+ T cells from blood. The receptors shown here come from a woman in her thirties with type 1 diabetes.

On this clone itself: This CDR3 is also generated by other DNA sequences in the sample. V and J are TRBV30 and TRBJ2-5; the D gene is possibly TRBD1 (5 bases). The CDR3 spans 11 residues. The germline V gene has CDR1 GTSNPN and CDR2 SVGIG (reference sequence). V lost 2 bases, J lost 4 bases, and 5 bases lay in between. The CDR3 here is CAWSRGETQYF. CDR3 in DNA: TGTGCCTGGAGTAGGGGAGAGACCCAGTACTTC.

This clone turned up a few times. V is TRBV11-2 and J is TRBJ1-5; D not resolved. Trimming stripped 3 bases from V and 7 bases from J, with 10 bases between. Germline assignment: CDR1 SGHAT and CDR2 FQNNGV. This CDR3 has 13 amino acids. The CDR3 sequence is CASSFTEGQPQHF. For the CDR3, the DNA is TGTGCCAGCAGCTTTACGGAGGGACAGCCCCAGCATTTT.

This clone was counted only a few times. The chain combines TRBV7-3 with TRBJ2-7; the match to TRBD2 covers 10 bases. V shed 2 bases and J 2 bases; nucleotides not matched to a gene: 12. The germline V gene encodes CDR1 SGHTA and CDR2 FQGTGA. The CDR3 covers 18 residues. CDR3 residues: CASSLGRAGGPNPYEQYF. In DNA, the CDR3 is TGTGCCAGCAGCTTAGGGCGAGCGGGAGGGCCGAATCCCTACGAGCAGTACTTC.

This rearrangement joins TRBV18 to TRBJ2-6; 7 bases match TRBD1. The trim removed 4 bases at V and 2 bases at J, leaving 5 bases unmatched. This CDR3 is built from 16 residues. Germline lookup yields CDR1 KGHSH and CDR2 LQKENI. The CDR3 loop is CASSQGGDPGANVLTF. The CDR3 DNA reads as TGTGCCAGCTCACAAGGGGGCGATCCTGGGGCCAACGTCCTGACTTTC. Full variable domain (missing parts from reference TRBV18 and TRBJ2-6): NAGVMQNPRHLVRRRGQEARLRCSPMKGHSHVYWYRQLPEEGLKFMVYLQKENIIDESGMPKERFSAEFPKEGPSILRIQQVVRGDSAAYFCASSQGGDPGANVLTFGAGSRLTVL.